These 5 T cell receptor beta chains were sequenced from one sample in a study of cytomegalovirus exposure and HLA in healthy donors. Use of 60 Vbeta and 13 Jbeta primers characterized the PCR. Clones were sequenced by immunoSEQ multiplex PCR, and TCRdb holds only the in-frame ones, with some missing. The sample includes approximately 92,000 clones. What was sequenced was PBMCs. The source is a woman aged 25-40 years in good health and CMV-seronegative.

The genes are TRBV19 and TRBJ2-1; possibly TRBD1 for D (6 bases). Germline lookup yields CDR1 LNHDA and CDR2 SQIVND (reference sequence). The CDR3 loop spans 13 amino acids. Trimming stripped 6 bases from V and 6 bases from J, with 12 bases between. The CDR3 region is CASSTGQANEQFF. CDR3 nucleotides: TGTGCCAGTAGCACAGGGCAGGCCAATGAGCAGTTCTTC.

The rearrangement uses TRBV10-1 and TRBJ2-2, with TRBD1 identical over 7 bases. CDR3 size: 15 residues. CDR1 and CDR2 (germline): WNHNN, SYGVQD (reference sequence). V shed 5 bases and J 0 bases; nucleotides not matched to a gene: 3. This CDR3 is CASSRTGANTGELFF. The CDR3 nucleotides read TGCGCCAGCAGTAGGACAGGAGCGAACACCGGGGAGCTGTTTTTT.

This sequence joins TRBV6-6 and TRBJ2-5; D possibly corresponds to TRBD1 (6 bases). Trimming pared 0 bases from V and 5 bases from J, leaving 16 bases between. Germline CDR1 reads MNHNY; CDR2 reads SVGAGI (reference sequence). This CDR3 has 16 amino acids. CDR3 DNA sequence: TGTGCCAGCAGTTACTCTTCATCAGGGGCAGAGGAGACCCAGTACTTC. Protein product: CASSYSSSGAEETQYF.

V is TRBV5-6 and J is TRBJ1-2; TRBD1 might be the D (5 bases). CDR3 size: 17 residues. The germline V gene has CDR1 SGHDT and CDR2 YYEEEE. The V end was cut by 4 bases, the J end by 4 bases, with 23 bases between. The DNA for the CDR3 is TGTGCCAGCAGCGCATCCCGCGGGACCCGGTGGGGCTATGGCTACACCTTC. Its protein product is CASSASRGTRWGYGYTF. The full variable domain, rest sourced from reference TRBV5-6 and TRBJ1-2, is DAGVTQSPTHLIKTRGQQVTLRCSPKSGHDTVSWYQQALGQGPQFIFQYYEEEERQRGNFPDRFSGHQFPNYSSELNVNALLLGDSALYLCASSASRGTRWGYGYTFGSGTRLTVV.

The rearrangement joins TRBV10-2 to TRBJ2-7; 7 positions match TRBD1. This CDR3 region has 13 residues. Germline CDR1 WSHSY, CDR2 SAAADI. With V trimmed by 5 bases and J by 2 bases, 3 bases remained unmatched. The CDR3 sequence: CASSSGTAYEQYF. CDR3 in DNA: TGCGCCAGCAGTTCCGGGACAGCCTACGAGCAGTACTTC.